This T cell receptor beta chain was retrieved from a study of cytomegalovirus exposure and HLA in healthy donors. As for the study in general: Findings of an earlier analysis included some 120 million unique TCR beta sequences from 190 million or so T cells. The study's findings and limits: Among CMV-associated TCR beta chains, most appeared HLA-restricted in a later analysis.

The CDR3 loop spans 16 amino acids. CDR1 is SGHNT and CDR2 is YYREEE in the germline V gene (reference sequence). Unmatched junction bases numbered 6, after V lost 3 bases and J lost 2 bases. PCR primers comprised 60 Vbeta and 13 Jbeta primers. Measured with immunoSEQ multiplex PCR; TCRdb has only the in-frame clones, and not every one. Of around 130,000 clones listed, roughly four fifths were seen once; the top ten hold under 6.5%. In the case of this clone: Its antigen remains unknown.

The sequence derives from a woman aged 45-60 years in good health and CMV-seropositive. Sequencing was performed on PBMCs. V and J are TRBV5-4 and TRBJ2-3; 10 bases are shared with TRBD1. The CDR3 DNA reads TGTGCCAGCAGCTCGACAGGGGGCTGGTTCACAGATACGCAGTATTTT. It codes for CASSSTGGWFTDTQYF. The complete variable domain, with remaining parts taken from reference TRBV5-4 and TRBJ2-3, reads ETGVTQSPTHLIKTRGQQVTLRCSSQSGHNTVSWYQQALGQGPQFIFQYYREEENGRGNFPPRFSGLQFPNYSSELNVNALELDDSALYLCASSSTGGWFTDTQYFGPGTRLTVL.